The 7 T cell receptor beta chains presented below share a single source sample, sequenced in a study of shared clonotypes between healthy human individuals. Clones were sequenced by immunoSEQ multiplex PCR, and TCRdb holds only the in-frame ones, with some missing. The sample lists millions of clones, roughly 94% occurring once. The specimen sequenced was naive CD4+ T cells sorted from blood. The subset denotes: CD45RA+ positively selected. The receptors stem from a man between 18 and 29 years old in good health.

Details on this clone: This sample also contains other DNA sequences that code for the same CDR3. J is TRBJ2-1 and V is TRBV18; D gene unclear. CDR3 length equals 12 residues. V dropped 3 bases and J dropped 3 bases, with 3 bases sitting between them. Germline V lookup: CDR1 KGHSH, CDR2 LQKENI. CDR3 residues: CASSPIYNEQFF. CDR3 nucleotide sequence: TGTGCCAGCTCACCCATCTACAATGAGCAGTTCTTC. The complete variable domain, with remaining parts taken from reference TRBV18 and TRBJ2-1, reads NAGVMQNPRHLVRRRGQEARLRCSPMKGHSHVYWYRQLPEEGLKFMVYLQKENIIDESGMPKERFSAEFPKEGPSILRIQQVVRGDSAAYFCASSPIYNEQFFGPGTRLTVL.

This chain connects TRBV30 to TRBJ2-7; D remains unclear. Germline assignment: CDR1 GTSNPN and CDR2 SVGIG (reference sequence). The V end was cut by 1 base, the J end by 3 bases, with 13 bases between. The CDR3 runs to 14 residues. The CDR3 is CAWSAPGKGYEQYF. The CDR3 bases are TGTGCCTGGAGTGCTCCGGGCAAGGGCTACGAGCAGTACTTC. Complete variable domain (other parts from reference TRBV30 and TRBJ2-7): SQTIHQWPATLVQPVGSPLSLECTVEGTSNPNLYWYRQAAGRGLQLLFYSVGIGQISSEVPQNLSASRPQDRQFILSSKKLLLSDSGFYLCAWSAPGKGYEQYFGPGTRLTVT.

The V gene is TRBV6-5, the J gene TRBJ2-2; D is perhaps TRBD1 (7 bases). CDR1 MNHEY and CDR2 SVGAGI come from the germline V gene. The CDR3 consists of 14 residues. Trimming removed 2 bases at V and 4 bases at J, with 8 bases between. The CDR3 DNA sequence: TGTGCCAGCAGTTACCAGGGGGGCACCGGGGAGCTGTTTTTT. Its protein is CASSYQGGTGELFF.

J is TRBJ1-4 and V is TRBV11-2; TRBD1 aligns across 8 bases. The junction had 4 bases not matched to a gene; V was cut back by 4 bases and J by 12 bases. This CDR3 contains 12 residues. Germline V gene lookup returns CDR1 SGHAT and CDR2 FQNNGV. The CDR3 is CASSSTGGELFF. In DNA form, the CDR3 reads TGTGCCAGCAGCTCAACAGGGGGAGAACTGTTTTTT.

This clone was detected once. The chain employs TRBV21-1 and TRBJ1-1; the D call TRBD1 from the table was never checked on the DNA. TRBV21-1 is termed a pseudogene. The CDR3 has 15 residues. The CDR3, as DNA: TGTGCCAGCAGCAGCTACAGGTCAGCGAACACTGAAGCTTTCTTT. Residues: CASSSYRSANTEAFF.

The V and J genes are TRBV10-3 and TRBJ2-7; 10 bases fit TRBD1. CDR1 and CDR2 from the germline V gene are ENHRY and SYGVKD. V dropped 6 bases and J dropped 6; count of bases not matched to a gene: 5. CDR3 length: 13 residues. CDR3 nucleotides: TGTGCCATCAGCGATCGACAGGGGGCCGAGCAGTACTTC. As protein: CAISDRQGAEQYF.

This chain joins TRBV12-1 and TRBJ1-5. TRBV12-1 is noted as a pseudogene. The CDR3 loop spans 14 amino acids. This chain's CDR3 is CASSVGGLRQPQHF. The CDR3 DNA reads TGTGCCAGCAGCGTAGGGGGGTTGCGGCAGCCCCAGCATTTT.